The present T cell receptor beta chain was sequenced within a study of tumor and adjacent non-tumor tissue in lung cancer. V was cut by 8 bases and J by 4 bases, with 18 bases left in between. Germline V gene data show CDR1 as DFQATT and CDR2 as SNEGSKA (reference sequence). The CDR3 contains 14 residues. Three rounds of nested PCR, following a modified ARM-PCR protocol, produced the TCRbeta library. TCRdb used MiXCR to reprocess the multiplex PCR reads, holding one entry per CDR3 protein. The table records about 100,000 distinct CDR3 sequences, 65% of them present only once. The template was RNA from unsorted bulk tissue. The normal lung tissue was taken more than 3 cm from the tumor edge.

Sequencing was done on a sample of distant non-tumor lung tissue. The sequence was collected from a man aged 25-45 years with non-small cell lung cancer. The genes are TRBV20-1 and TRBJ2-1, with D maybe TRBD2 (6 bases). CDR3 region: CSTRDRDLYNEQFF. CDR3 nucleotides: TGCAGTACCAGAGATCGGGACTTATACAATGAGCAGTTCTTC.